This is a list of T cell receptor beta chains from one sample in a study of cytomegalovirus exposure and HLA in healthy donors. Clones were read by immunoSEQ multiplex PCR, and TCRdb kept only the in-frame ones, dropping some. This repertoire shows 140,000 to 150,000 clones, roughly two thirds found once; its top ten account for over 1.5%. Sequencing was carried out using PBMCs. The receptors come from a male donor in good health and CMV-seronegative. Both conserved end residues are part of each CDR3. Fields, in order: D gene, clone size, V gene, J gene, CDR3 DNA, CDR3 protein. D genes are given only for firm matches. Size values are once, few and many counts, or a class for expanded clones, and some rows have none.

d_call: .
clone_size: .
v_call: TRBV2
j_call: TRBJ1-4
cdr3_nt: TGTGCCAGCAGTGATGTCGGGGATTCTAGTAATGAAAAACTGTTTTTT
cdr3_aa: CASSDVGDSSNEKLFF

d_call: TRBD2
clone_size: .
v_call: TRBV27
j_call: TRBJ2-1
cdr3_nt: TGTGCCAGCAGCCTAGCGGGGGGGCCCTACAATGAGCAGTTCTTC
cdr3_aa: CASSLAGGPYNEQFF

d_call: .
clone_size: .
v_call: TRBV7-2
j_call: TRBJ2-2
cdr3_nt: TGTGCCAGCAGCTATACATCGGGGACCGGGGAGCTGTTTTTT
cdr3_aa: CASSYTSGTGELFF

d_call: .
clone_size: few
v_call: TRBV7-9
j_call: TRBJ1-2
cdr3_nt: TGTGCCAGCAGCGCCGCCAGTGGTGGCTACACCTTC
cdr3_aa: CASSAASGGYTF

d_call: .
clone_size: .
v_call: TRBV7-3
j_call: TRBJ2-5
cdr3_nt: TGTGCCAGCAGCTTAAACGGGGAGACCCAGTACTTC
cdr3_aa: CASSLNGETQYF

d_call: TRBD1
clone_size: few
v_call: TRBV19
j_call: TRBJ1-3
cdr3_nt: TGTGCCAGTAGCAGAGACAGGGACGGAAACACCATATATTTT
cdr3_aa: CASSRDRDGNTIYF

d_call: TRBD1
clone_size: .
v_call: TRBV7-9
j_call: TRBJ1-2
cdr3_nt: TGTGCCAGCAGCTTCCCCGGACAGGTCGACGGCTACACCTTC
cdr3_aa: CASSFPGQVDGYTF

d_call: .
clone_size: .
v_call: TRBV27
j_call: TRBJ1-5
cdr3_nt: TGTGCCAGCAGTTGGAGTACCAATCAGCCCCAGCATTTT
cdr3_aa: CASSWSTNQPQHF

d_call: .
clone_size: .
v_call: TRBV7-7
j_call: TRBJ2-2
cdr3_nt: TGTGCTAGCACCTACCTGATGGGGGGCACCGGGGAGCTGTTTTTT
cdr3_aa: CASTYLMGGTGELFF

d_call: TRBD1
clone_size: .
v_call: TRBV11-2
j_call: TRBJ2-7
cdr3_nt: TGTGCCAGCAGCTCCGGGACAGGGGGACCCTACGAGCAGTACTTC
cdr3_aa: CASSSGTGGPYEQYF